This entry features one TCR beta chain sequence. This clonotype has a count of ten or more. Its antigen is unknown. No base-level quality is on record; no much larger clone is a single base apart. The sample was run on an Illumina NovaSeq 6000. TCRalpha and TCRbeta cDNA libraries were constructed by 5'RACE with constant-segment primers, with sample barcodes and unique molecular identifiers being introduced. Trizol reagent was used to extract RNA from every sample. The libraries were amplified in two PCR steps, and the second step added a second sample barcode and Illumina TruSeq adapters. Sequencing of the libraries was done on an Illumina NovaSeq, producing 2 x 150 bp paired-end reads. The authors processed their data as follows. With migec v1.2.7, reads were demultiplexed and then collapsed into UMI-guided consensus sequences. With mixcr v2.1.11, UMI consensuses were aligned to TRA and TRB V and J templates and assembled into clonotypes. Expanded or contracted clonotypes were those called significant by both edgeR and NoisET, with noise models trained on biological replicates. edgeR calls used a false discovery rate-adjusted p below 0.01 and a log2 fold-change threshold of 1. As an exploratory analysis of dynamics, max-normalized trajectories of the 1000 most abundant clonotypes were examined by PCA with hierarchical clustering. Each responding clone was given a CD4 or CD8 phenotype based on the CD4+ and CD8+ repertoires, which had been sequenced separately. Using fastp at Q25 and MiXCR, TCRdb reprocessed the public reads and kept productive beta chains. CDR3 protein duplicates are merged, each entry listing the most common genes and DNA. TCRdb's processing, not the authors', yielded these V and J calls. For this sample there are under 550,000 distinct CDR3 sequences; roughly 18% appear just once. The top ten hold around a fifth of the sample.

The CDR3 runs 12 residues from the cysteine to the phenylalanine. Only CDR3 DNA remains: 36 bases, in frame from the first base. V sheds 2 bases and J sheds 2 bases, leaving 4 bases between their ends. Taken from the germline V gene, the CDR1 and CDR2 loops are MNHEY and SVGEGT. The data stem from a study of T-cell memory formation after mild COVID-19 (TCRdb year 2021). Some background on the complete study: TCR sequence clusters from the two donors were found to be largely donor specific. In a couple of donors, T-cell clones that expanded and contracted after mild COVID-19 were followed by sequencing TCRalpha and TCRbeta repertoires longitudinally. The cohort comprised two young, previously healthy adult volunteers, one female and one male.

Ficoll-Paque density gradient centrifugation was used to isolate PBMCs. Findings and caveats that apply to the study as a whole: Some responding clones were detected in pre-infection memory, which suggested that pre-existing cross-reactive memory T cells had joined the SARS-CoV-2 response. Clones contracting from day 15 to 85 had balanced CD4/CD8 phenotypes, while a second wave expanding from day 15 to 37 was biased towards CD4+. SARS-CoV-2 specificity of the second-wave clones peaking on day 37 was not confirmed. The study covered only a couple of mild cases, and larger cohorts including severe cases with pre-infection samples were considered necessary. Contracting CD4+ clones appeared mostly in the CM and EM memory subsets, whereas CD8+ clones were enriched in EMRA.

The sequence derives from a man aged 18-30 years who had mild COVID-19 (a few samples of this study predate the infection). The sample titles of this study are shuffled in the database, so cell type and time point are left out; the donor was told from shared clones. The chain links TRBV6-2 or TRBV6-3 with TRBJ2-7; no D gene is confidently identified. Sample: PBMCs or a T cell subset sorted from them (not recorded which). At the DNA level, the sequence is TGTGCCAGCAGTTACGCCCCCTACGAGCAGTACTTC. Its translation reads: CASSYAPYEQYF.